The text below deals with one T cell receptor beta chain. The antigen is unknown. Sequencing was performed with immunoSEQ multiplex PCR; in TCRdb, only in-frame clones are kept and a portion is missing. Here the sample spans tens of thousands of clones, 80% to 90% being singletons. The data were taken from a study of STAT5B mutations in CD4+ large granular lymphocyte leukemia. General observations from the study: Patient CD4-sorted repertoires looked more clonal than healthy CD4+ repertoires, even without putative leukemic clones. About 26% of private leukemic clonotypes occurred rarely in other patients' non-leukemic repertoires.

V dropped 5 bases and J dropped 5 bases, with 16 bases sitting between them. The germline V gene has CDR1 LNHDA and CDR2 SQIVND (reference sequence). The CDR3 has 14 amino acids. Sequencing used CD4+ T cells from blood buffy coats. The V and J genes are TRBV19 and TRBJ2-7; perhaps TRBD1 as D (5 bases). This clonotype was obtained from a human donor in good health. The CDR3 spells CASSYGQGWDEQYF. In nucleotides, the CDR3 is TGTGCCAGTAGTTATGGTCAGGGTTGGGACGAGCAGTACTTC.